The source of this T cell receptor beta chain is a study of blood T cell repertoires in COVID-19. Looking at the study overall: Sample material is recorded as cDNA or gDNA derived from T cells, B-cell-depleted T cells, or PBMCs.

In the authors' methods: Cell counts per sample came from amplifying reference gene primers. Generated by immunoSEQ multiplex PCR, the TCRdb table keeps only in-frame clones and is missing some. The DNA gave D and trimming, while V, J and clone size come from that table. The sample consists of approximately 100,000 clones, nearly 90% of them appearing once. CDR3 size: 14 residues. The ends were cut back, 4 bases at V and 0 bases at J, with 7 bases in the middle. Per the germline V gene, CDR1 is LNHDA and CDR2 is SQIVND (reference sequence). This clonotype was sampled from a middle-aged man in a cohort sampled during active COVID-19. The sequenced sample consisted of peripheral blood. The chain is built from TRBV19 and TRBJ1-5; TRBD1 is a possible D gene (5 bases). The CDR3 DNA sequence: TGTGCCAGTAGTACAGGGCATAGCAATCAGCCCCAGCATTTT. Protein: CASSTGHSNQPQHF. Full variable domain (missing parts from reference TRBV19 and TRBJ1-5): DGGITQSPKYLFRKEGQNVTLSCEQNLNHDAMYWYRQDPGQGLRLIYYSQIVNDFQKGDIAEGYSVSREKKESFPLTVTSAQKNPTAFYLCASSTGHSNQPQHFGDGTRLSIL.